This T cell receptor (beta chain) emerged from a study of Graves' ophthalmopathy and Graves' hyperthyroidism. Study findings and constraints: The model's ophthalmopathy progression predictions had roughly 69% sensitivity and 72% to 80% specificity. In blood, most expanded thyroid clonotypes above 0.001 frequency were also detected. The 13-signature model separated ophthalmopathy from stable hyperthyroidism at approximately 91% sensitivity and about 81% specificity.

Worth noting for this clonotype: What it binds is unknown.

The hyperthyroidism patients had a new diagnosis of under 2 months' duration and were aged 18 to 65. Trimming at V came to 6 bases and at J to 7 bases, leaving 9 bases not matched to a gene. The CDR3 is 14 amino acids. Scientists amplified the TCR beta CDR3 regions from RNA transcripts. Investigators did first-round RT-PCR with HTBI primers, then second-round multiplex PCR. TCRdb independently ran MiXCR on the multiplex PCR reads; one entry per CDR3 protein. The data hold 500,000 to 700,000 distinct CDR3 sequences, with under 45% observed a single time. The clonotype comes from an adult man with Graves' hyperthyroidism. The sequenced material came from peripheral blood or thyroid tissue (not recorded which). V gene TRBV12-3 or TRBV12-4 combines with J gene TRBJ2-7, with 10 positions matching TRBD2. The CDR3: CASSTSGVYNEQYF. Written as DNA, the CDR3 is TGTGCCAGCAGCACTAGCGGGGTCTACAATGAGCAGTACTTC.